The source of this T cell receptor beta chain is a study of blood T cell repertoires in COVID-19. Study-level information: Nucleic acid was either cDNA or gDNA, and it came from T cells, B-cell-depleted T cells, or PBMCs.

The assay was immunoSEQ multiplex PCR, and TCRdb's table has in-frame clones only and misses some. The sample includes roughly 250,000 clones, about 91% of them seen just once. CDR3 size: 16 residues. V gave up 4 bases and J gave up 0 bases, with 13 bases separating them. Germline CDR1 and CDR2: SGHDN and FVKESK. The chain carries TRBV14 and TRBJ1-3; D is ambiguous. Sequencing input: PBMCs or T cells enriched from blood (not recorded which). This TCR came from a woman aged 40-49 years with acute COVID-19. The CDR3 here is CASSPGAMASGNTIYF. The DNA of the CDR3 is TGTGCCAGCAGCCCGGGTGCCATGGCCTCTGGAAACACCATATATTTT.